The 6 T cell receptor beta chains listed next were all sequenced from one sample in a study of shared clonotypes between healthy human individuals (dated by TCRdb to the early 2020s). The library relied on the immunoSEQ multiplex PCR assay. Here the immuneACCESS table is served through TCRdb, limited to in-frame sequences with V and J called. Missing clones are a known gap in these copies; in checked studies unresolved V genes cover under half, and the rest lacks a known reason. This sample is represented by a few million clones; just over 90% of them were singletons. The top ten clones comprise 0.39% of the sample. Sequenced sample: naive CD4+ T cells from PBMCs. The sample's cell subset or site label, in plain terms: CD45RA+ positively selected. These receptors were taken from a young man in good health. Some clones in this sample may be carry-over from other donors' samples.

On this clone: This sample also contains other DNA sequences that code for the same CDR3. The chain is built from TRBV10-3 and TRBJ2-7; no clear D gene. V lost 0 bases to trimming and J lost 2 bases, with 8 bases between them. The CDR3 has 14 residues. Germline-derived CDR1 and CDR2 are ENHRY and SYGVKD. DNA of the CDR3: TGTGCCATCAGTGAGTCGACGGGCGCCTACGAGCAGTACTTC. Protein sequence: CAISESTGAYEQYF.

V is TRBV10-3 and J is TRBJ1-2; no clear D. Looked up from germline, CDR1 is ENHRY and CDR2 is SYGVKD. The CDR3 runs to 14 residues. Trimming removed 0 bases at V and 8 bases at J, with 13 bases between. The CDR3 is CAISESAALGGYTF. The CDR3, as DNA: TGTGCCATCAGTGAGTCGGCGGCCCTGGGAGGCTACACCTTC.

The chain joins TRBV9 to TRBJ1-2; D might be TRBD1 (5 bases). The CDR3 is made up of 15 amino acids. Between the trimmed V and J ends, which lost 0 bases and 6 bases, there was a span of 15 bases. CDR1 is SGDLS, CDR2 YYNGEE, per germline. The CDR3: CASSVGGEFADGYTF. The CDR3 bases are TGTGCCAGCAGCGTAGGAGGGGAATTCGCCGATGGCTACACCTTC.

V is TRBV7-3 and J is TRBJ2-1; D is possibly TRBD1 or TRBD2 (5 bases each). V was cut by 2 bases and J by 7 bases, with 12 bases left in between. Germline CDR1 reads SGHTA; CDR2 reads FQGTGA. The CDR3 is 14 amino acids. CDR3 coding DNA: TGTGCCAGCAGCTTAGGGGGTTTGGGTAATGAGCAGTTCTTC. Translated: CASSLGGLGNEQFF.

This chain connects TRBV29-1 to TRBJ2-5; no reliable D call. The germline V and J ends were trimmed by 0 bases and 3 bases, with 5 bases remaining between them. The germline gives CDR1 SQVTM, CDR2 ANQGSEA. The CDR3 contains 12 residues. CDR3 DNA sequence: TGCAGCGTTGAAGAGTTAGAAGAGACCCAGTACTTC. Translated: CSVEELEETQYF.

The chain employs TRBV6-5 and TRBJ2-2; D not resolved. The CDR3 covers 15 residues. Germline V gives CDR1 MNHEY, CDR2 SVGAGI. Trimming removed 0 bases at V and 4 bases at J, with 9 bases between. The CDR3 region is CASSYSILFTGELFF. The CDR3 nucleotides are TGTGCCAGCAGTTACTCGATCCTCTTCACCGGGGAGCTGTTTTTT.